This T cell receptor (beta chain) was recorded in a study of identical twins. This clonotype was seen a handful of times. Trimming took 3 bases from V and 1 from J, leaving 9 bases between them. Germline CDR1 is SEHNR and CDR2 is FQNEAQ (reference sequence). The CDR3 covers 14 residues. TCRdb ran MiXCR on the 5' RACE reads and lists one entry per CDR3 protein. The sample has 400,000 to 550,000 distinct CDR3 sequences, roughly a fifth seen once. The sample was also reused in another study, on T cells expressing NK-cell markers. As that study records: CD3+CD56+NKG2C+, CD3+CD56+NKG2C- and CD3+CD56-NKG2C+ T cells, once sorted, supplied the TCR beta repertoires. In more than five donors, dominant CD3+CD56+NKG2C+ clonotypes ranked among the top 10 CD8+ clonotypes. Whether expanded NKG2C+ T cell clones were HCMV-specific remained unclear.

The source is a woman younger than 35 in good health. This chain uses TRBV7-9 with TRBJ1-1, with D perhaps matching TRBD1 (6 bases). Sequenced input: CD4+ T cells sorted from blood. The CDR3 nucleotides read TGTGCCAGCAGCTTCGACAGGTGGAACACTGAAGCTTTCTTT. It codes for CASSFDRWNTEAFF.